The rows below give T cell receptor beta chains drawn from one sample of a study of blood T cells in healthy people across ages. TCRdb redid the calling of the 5' RACE reads with MiXCR, one entry per CDR3 protein. The table records 1 million to 1.2 million distinct CDR3 sequences, more than 30% of them present only once. The sample was blood. The source is a man between 18 and 35 years old in good health. Both conserved end residues are part of each CDR3.

V	J	CDR3
TRBV5-1	TRBJ2-3	CASSLAWGLADSTDTQYF
TRBV3-1	TRBJ1-5	CASSQSGSPQHF
TRBV9	TRBJ1-1	CASGVVATPEAFF
TRBV3-1	TRBJ2-5	CASSPRPTDEQYF
TRBV12-3/TRBV12-4	TRBJ1-5	CASSRRVETGTHQPQHF
TRBV6-2/TRBV6-3	TRBJ1-2	CASSYRAAGYTF
TRBV20-1	TRBJ1-5	CGARDKGKQANQPQHF
TRBV10-3	TRBJ1-5	CASRDQGSGSNQPQHF
TRBV29-1	TRBJ1-1	CSVEVGRQGTTEAFF
TRBV27	TRBJ1-4	CASSPRNGVGEKLFF
TRBV29-1	TRBJ1-1	CSVGTEAFF
TRBV2	TRBJ2-1	CASGTSANNEQFF
TRBV12-3/TRBV12-4	TRBJ1-2	CASRHPALGGYGYTF
TRBV14	TRBJ1-1	CASSLPPMNTEAFF
TRBV5-1	TRBJ1-2	CASSLASGYRSHGYTF
TRBV12-3/TRBV12-4	TRBJ2-7	CASSRSGGSYEQYF
TRBV20-1	TRBJ1-2	CSARPPGAYGYTF
TRBV19	TRBJ2-1	CASSHVGELYNEQFF
TRBV24-1	TRBJ1-5	CATLGQGNQPQHF
TRBV4-3	TRBJ1-2	CASSHRNYGYTF
TRBV28	TRBJ2-1	CASRTSGGLSEQFF
TRBV2	TRBJ2-5	CASRSNNEQYF
TRBV30	TRBJ2-7	CAWSHRDPYNEQYF
TRBV5-1	TRBJ1-2	CASSTDRAGGYTF
TRBV10-1	TRBJ2-7	CASSPLGEEADEQYF
TRBV6-5	TRBJ1-4	CASSYFRQGENEKLFF
TRBV19	TRBJ1-5	CASRLVNNQPQHF
TRBV6-5	TRBJ2-2	CASSYYVTGPSNTGELFF
TRBV21-1	TRBJ2-7	CASSLLGVGYEQYF
TRBV9	TRBJ1-2	CASSVTQIPLYGYTF
TRBV7-2	TRBJ2-5	CASSLGGTGFFETQYF
TRBV20-1	TRBJ2-7	CSAKGTYEQYF
TRBV28	TRBJ2-5	CASSLGQLKQETQYF
TRBV10-3	TRBJ2-4	CAISDPGNAKNIQYF
TRBV11-1	TRBJ1-4	CASSLGARDGHPLRVNEKLFF
TRBV6-5	TRBJ2-5	CASSYTGARQETQYF
TRBV27	TRBJ1-6	CASSEQGLALHF
TRBV12-3/TRBV12-4	TRBJ1-6	CASSLSDSHNSPLHF
TRBV29-1	TRBJ2-1	CSVAPGGNEQFF
TRBV14	TRBJ1-1	CASSHATIEAFF
TRBV5-1	TRBJ2-1	CASSLAPSSSYNEQFF
TRBV5-1	TRBJ2-5	CASSFETSHNEQYF
TRBV3-1	TRBJ2-2	CASSQTRTDTGELFF
TRBV11-2	TRBJ2-3	CASSLAAPGLAEYTQYF
TRBV19	TRBJ2-7	CASSIGQRNYEQYF
TRBV5-4	TRBJ2-3	CASSLGQLGTTDTQYF
TRBV4-1	TRBJ1-6	CASSSRTVSGSPLHF
TRBV5-1	TRBJ2-3	CASSSMWDTQYF
TRBV10-3	TRBJ1-5	CAISRQGTNQPQHF
TRBV5-1	TRBJ2-7	CASSLALQGYREQYF
TRBV6-2/TRBV6-3	TRBJ2-1	CASSRPQGLYNEQFF
TRBV2	TRBJ2-3	CASSVSSTGTNAHTQYF
TRBV7-8	TRBJ2-1	CASSEAGEYNEQFF
TRBV5-4	TRBJ2-1	CASSPAGGQVNEQFF
TRBV12-3/TRBV12-4	TRBJ2-6	CASSLARASGANVLTF